This entry lists 18 T cell receptor beta chains sequenced from one sample in a study of blood T cell dynamics during melanoma immunotherapy. Produced via immunoSEQ multiplex PCR; TCRdb's table is partial and in-frame only. Among roughly 5,900 clones listed, more than 65% were seen once. Time point here: week 3, after first cycle of checkpoint inhibitor. Sequencing was performed on blood, taken from a patient treated with checkpoint blockade. These TCRs come from a human donor with melanoma.

The chain couples TRBV7-9 to TRBJ1-2; a possible D gene is TRBD1 (5 bases). With 0 bases removed from V and 4 bases from J, the gap between germline ends came to 12 bases. Germline V gives CDR1 SEHNR, CDR2 FQNEAQ (reference sequence). CDR3 length: 15 residues. CDR3 protein: CASSLAGQGLYGYTF. In DNA form, the CDR3 reads TGTGCCAGCAGCTTAGCAGGCCAGGGTCTCTATGGCTACACCTTC.

CDR3 DNA: TGCGCCAGCAGCCAATCAGATGGCAGGGGAGTTTCACCCCTCCACTTT. It codes for CASSQSDGRGVSPLHF. V gene TRBV4-1 combines with J gene TRBJ1-6, with D possibly being TRBD1 (6 bases). The germline CDR1 and CDR2 sequences are MGHRA and YSYEKL. CDR3 size: 16 residues. Trimming stripped 2 bases from V and 9 bases from J, with 17 bases between.

The V gene is TRBV9, the J gene TRBJ2-2; D remains ambiguous. Trimming cost V 0 bases and J 8 bases, with 5 bases left between them. Germline V gene lookup returns CDR1 SGDLS and CDR2 YYNGEE. CDR3 length: 12 amino acids. The CDR3 is CASSVAEGELFF. The CDR3 bases are TGTGCCAGCAGCGTAGCTGAGGGGGAGCTGTTTTTT. The complete variable domain, with remaining parts taken from reference TRBV9 and TRBJ2-2, reads DSGVTQTPKHLITATGQRVTLRCSPRSGDLSVYWYQQSLDQGLQFLIQYYNGEERAKGNILERFSAQQFPDLHSELNLSSLELGDSALYFCASSVAEGELFFGEGSRLTVL.

The chain employs TRBV19 and TRBJ1-1; D is unresolved. V was clipped by 4 bases and J by 1 base, with 7 bases between them. CDR3 length: 13 amino acids. Per germline, CDR1 LNHDA and CDR2 SQIVND (reference sequence). The CDR3 here is CASSKGRNTEAFF. CDR3 coding DNA: TGTGCCAGTAGTAAGGGCCGGAACACTGAAGCTTTCTTT.

The chain is built from TRBV6-1 and TRBJ1-1; D gene unclear. V lost 4 bases, J lost 1 base, and 10 bases lay in between. CDR1 is MNHNS, CDR2 SASEGT, per germline. The length of the CDR3 is 14 residues. In nucleotides, the CDR3 is TGTGCCAGCAGTGTGGCAGGCGGGAACACTGAAGCTTTCTTT. Protein: CASSVAGGNTEAFF.

V and J are TRBV27 and TRBJ2-7; a possible D gene is TRBD1 (6 bases). Trimming cost V 5 bases and J 3 bases, with 17 bases left between them. CDR1 and CDR2 (germline): MNHEY, SMNVEV (reference sequence). The CDR3 extends over 15 amino acids. The CDR3 loop is CASSPLDRNHYEQYF. As DNA, the CDR3 is TGTGCCAGCAGTCCACTAGACAGGAATCACTACGAGCAGTACTTC.

The V call is TRBV10-2, the J call TRBJ2-7; the D is unclear. Germline CDR1 WSHSY, CDR2 SAAADI. This CDR3 has 13 residues. Trimming stripped 0 bases from V and 1 base from J, with 4 bases between. In DNA form, the CDR3 reads TGCGCCAGCAGTGAGTCAAGGTCCTACGAGCAGTACTTC. It is translated as CASSESRSYEQYF.

By share, this clone counts as hyperexpanded (1% or more). The V and J genes are TRBV4-2 and TRBJ1-5; 8 bases map to TRBD1. Trimming cost V 1 base and J 9 bases; bases outside gene matches: 8. Germline V gene sequence: CDR1 LGHNA, CDR2 YNFKEQ. The CDR3 runs 15 residues. The CDR3 region is CASSQARTGLWPQHF. CDR3 in DNA: TGTGCCAGCAGCCAAGCCAGGACAGGGCTATGGCCCCAGCATTTT.

The chain recombines TRBV9 with TRBJ2-7; 7 nucleotides match TRBD2. Trimming took 4 bases from V and 0 from J; bases not matched to a gene: 4. In germline, CDR1 is SGDLS, CDR2 YYNGEE. There are 14 residues in the CDR3. This CDR3 reads CASSPSGSSYEQYF. The CDR3 nucleotides are TGTGCCAGCAGCCCTAGCGGAAGCTCCTACGAGCAGTACTTC.

The chain couples TRBV9 to TRBJ1-2, with 8 positions matching TRBD1. V lost 0 bases, J lost 4 bases, and 11 bases stayed unmatched. The CDR3 sequence is 17 residues long. Germline V gives CDR1 SGDLS, CDR2 YYNGEE. The CDR3 loop is CASSVAARGTGSYGYTF. The DNA for the CDR3 is TGTGCCAGCAGCGTAGCCGCTAGGGGGACAGGCTCCTATGGCTACACCTTC.

The genes are TRBV7-2 and TRBJ1-1; 8 nucleotides match TRBD1. The length of the CDR3 is 17 residues. The germline V gene encodes CDR1 SGHTA and CDR2 FQGNSA. V shed 3 bases, J shed 1 base, and the junction held 10 bases outside the gene matches. The CDR3: CASSLLGQVNQNTEAFF. The CDR3 bases are TGTGCCAGCAGCTTGTTGGGACAGGTAAACCAGAACACTGAAGCTTTCTTT.

This clone was detected a few times. V is TRBV4-2 and J is TRBJ1-5; a possible D gene is TRBD1 (5 bases). Germline CDR1 LGHNA, CDR2 YNFKEQ. The ends were cut back, 0 bases at V and 5 bases at J, with 11 bases in the middle. The CDR3 sequence is 15 residues long. CDR3 bases: TGTGCCAGCAGCCAAGACTGGGACGGTGATCAGCCCCAGCATTTT. Its protein product is CASSQDWDGDQPQHF.

This clone has more than one count but fewer than ten. The chain uses TRBV7-2 and TRBJ1-5; D unclear. CDR3 length equals 14 residues. The germline gives CDR1 SGHTA, CDR2 FQGNSA. Trimming took 5 bases from V and 9 from J, leaving 17 bases between them. CDR3 sequence (DNA): TGTGCCAGCAGCCTAAACGCGGGTAGGGTGCCCCAGCATTTT. Residues: CASSLNAGRVPQHF.

The J gene is TRBJ2-7, the V gene TRBV7-2; weak D call: TRBD1 (6 bases). The germline V gene encodes CDR1 SGHTA and CDR2 FQGNSA. V shed 4 bases and J shed 6 bases, with 10 bases lying between them. This CDR3 has 12 residues. The CDR3: CASSSQGAEQYF. In DNA form, the CDR3 reads TGTGCCAGCAGCTCACAGGGAGCCGAGCAGTACTTC.

This clone was seen once. The chain joins TRBV11-1 to TRBJ1-1, with a possible D match to TRBD1 (5 bases). The CDR3 consists of 15 residues. Germline V gene lookup returns CDR1 SGHAT and CDR2 FQDESV (reference sequence). V was cut by 5 bases and J by 2 bases, with 15 bases left in between. CDR3 protein: CASSRLGRENTEAFF. CDR3 nucleotide sequence: TGTGCCAGCAGCCGCCTGGGACGGGAAAACACTGAAGCTTTCTTT.

The chain recombines TRBV28 with TRBJ2-7; D is uncertain. From germline, CDR1 is MDHEN and CDR2 SYDVKM. The CDR3 length is 15 residues. Trimming took off 3 bases at V and 7 bases at J, with 19 bases between the two ends. CDR3 sequence reads: CASSLSQYHPREQYF. In DNA form, the CDR3 reads TGTGCCAGCAGTTTGAGTCAGTACCACCCGAGGGAGCAGTACTTC.

Comment on this clone: One end of the junction does not line up with germline, which may come from a read error. The chain is built from TRBV7-2 and TRBJ1-1; unclear D gene. From germline, CDR1 is SGHTA and CDR2 FQGNSA. The CDR3 contains 13 residues. CDR3 nucleotides: TGTGCCAGCAGCTCGCCCCCGAGAATCCGGGTATTATTT. The encoded protein is CASSSPPRIRVLF.

The V gene is TRBV5-6, the J gene TRBJ1-6; 10 bases agree with TRBD1. This CDR3 is built from 16 residues. Germline-derived CDR1 and CDR2 are SGHDT and YYEEEE. The V segment lost 4 bases and the J segment 8 bases; nucleotides outside the gene matches: 9. As DNA, the CDR3 is TGTGCCAGCAGCCTGGGGACAGGGGCCGGAGATTCACCCCTCCACTTT. This encodes CASSLGTGAGDSPLHF.